This TCR beta chain is drawn from a study of glioma-infiltrating T cells. Study results and limitations: Very few CDR3 sequences were shared between tissue and blood. Gliomas, especially low-grade, showed above-expected tissue-blood divergence; non-neoplastic patients showed below.

Amplification of TCR alpha and beta CDR3 regions from RNA used iRepertoire nested multiplex PCR. Tissue mRNA or PBMC total RNA, 100-400 ng, went into one-step reverse transcription and amplification. TCRdb itself ran the multiplex PCR reads through MiXCR, one entry per CDR3 protein. Of roughly 42,000 distinct CDR3 sequences in the sample, 20% to 25% are singletons; the top ten hold around 6.3%. In the case of this clonotype: Its antigen is not identified. The junction and the germline gene differ at one end; a read error may be behind it.

CDR1 KGHDR and CDR2 SFDVKD come from the germline V gene. The CDR3 loop spans 13 amino acids. The source is a human donor with low-grade glioma or glioblastoma, undergoing nonglioma brain surgery, or in good health (not recorded which). Sequencing was carried out using glioma tissue, nonneoplastic brain tissue, or PBMCs (not recorded which). This chain uses TRBV24-1 with TRBJ1-1; D call uncertain. The CDR3 is CATSDWTNTKAFF. DNA for the CDR3: TGTGCCACCAGTGATTGGACGAACACTAAAGCCTTCTTT.